The next 25 T cell receptor beta chains were all read from a single sample in a study of shared clonotypes between healthy human individuals. Assay: immunoSEQ multiplex PCR; the TCRdb copy retains only in-frame clones and omits some. The repertoire holds roughly 1,000,000 clones, roughly 74% seen once, with around 0.47% in the top ten. Sequencing was performed on memory CD4+ T cells from PBMCs. Subset: CD45RA-negative fraction. The receptors originated from a man between 18 and 29 years old in good health. Some clones in this sample may be carry-over from other donors' samples.

This clone appeared a few times. V gene TRBV27 combines with J gene TRBJ2-7; 10 positions agree with TRBD2. Germline assignment: CDR1 MNHEY and CDR2 SMNVEV (reference sequence). The CDR3 covers 14 residues. V was pared by 6 bases and J by 4 bases, with 6 bases of the junction left unmatched. The CDR3 here is CASSQREGPYEQYF. CDR3 bases: TGTGCCAGCAGCCAGCGGGAGGGCCCTTACGAGCAGTACTTC.

The chain carries TRBV19 and TRBJ2-5; 7 positions match TRBD2. This CDR3 comprises 14 residues. J lost 4 bases, V lost 6 bases, and 8 bases had no gene match. Germline V CDR1 and CDR2: LNHDA, SQIVND (reference sequence). CDR3: CASSLPGEGETQYF. Written as DNA, the CDR3 is TGTGCCAGTAGCCTACCGGGGGAGGGAGAGACCCAGTACTTC.

The chain uses TRBV29-1 and TRBJ2-6, with 7 positions matching TRBD1. The junction had 5 bases not matched to a gene; V was cut back by 4 bases and J by 2 bases. The CDR3 spans 15 residues. The germline V gene encodes CDR1 SQVTM and CDR2 ANQGSEA. Here the CDR3 reads CSVAGDRAGANVLTF. DNA for the CDR3: TGCAGCGTTGCCGGCGACAGGGCTGGGGCCAACGTCCTGACTTTC. Supplemented by reference TRBV29-1 and TRBJ2-6, the full variable domain reads SAVISQKPSRDICQRGTSLTIQCQVDSQVTMMFWYRQQPGQSLTLIATANQGSEATYESGFVIDKFPISRPNLTFSTLTVSNMSPEDSSIYLCSVAGDRAGANVLTFGAGSRLTVL.

This clone was seen at least ten times. This specimen includes other DNA sequences encoding the same CDR3. The V and J genes are TRBV7-2 and TRBJ1-1; D is possibly TRBD1 (5 bases). Trimming stripped 5 bases from V and 5 bases from J, with 15 bases between. The CDR3 sequence is 14 residues long. Germline V gene data show CDR1 as SGHTA and CDR2 as FQGNSA. This CDR3 is CASSPRTGGTEAFF. The CDR3 bases are TGTGCCAGCAGCCCGAGGACGGGGGGTACTGAAGCTTTCTTT.

CDR3 DNA: TGTGCCAGCAGGAGGACAGGGGCCGACACCGGGGAGCTGTTTTTT. Translation: CASRRTGADTGELFF. This sequence joins TRBV6-1 and TRBJ2-2; 9 bases agree with TRBD1. The germline V gene has CDR1 MNHNS and CDR2 SASEGT. With V trimmed by 6 bases and J by 3 bases, 5 bases remained unmatched. This CDR3 is 15 amino acids long.

The V call is TRBV9, the J call TRBJ2-2; weak D call: TRBD1 (6 bases). Germline CDR1 is SGDLS and CDR2 is YYNGEE. The ends were cut back, 1 base at V and 4 bases at J, with 11 bases in the middle. This CDR3 region has 15 residues. CDR3 residues: CASSVPGQFTGELFF. As DNA, the CDR3 is TGTGCCAGCAGCGTACCTGGACAGTTCACCGGGGAGCTGTTTTTT.

The gene calls are TRBV5-1 and TRBJ1-4, with no clear D. The CDR3 extends over 13 amino acids. The ends were cut back, 2 bases at V and 7 bases at J, with 9 bases in the middle. The V gene's germline CDR1 is SGHRS and CDR2 YFSETQ. As DNA, the CDR3 is TGCGCCAGCAGCTTACCGGGGAGTGAAAAACTGTTTTTT. Translated, it gives CASSLPGSEKLFF.

The table lists this clone with a count of one. The genes are TRBV6-1 and TRBJ1-2, with D possibly matching TRBD1 (6 bases). Germline lookup yields CDR1 MNHNS and CDR2 SASEGT. V was cut by 4 bases and J by 4 bases, with 10 bases left in between. The CDR3 runs to 13 residues. Here the CDR3 DNA reads TGTGCCAGCAGTGCCGGACAGAGCTATGGCTACACCTTC. This encodes CASSAGQSYGYTF.

This chain links TRBV19 with TRBJ1-3, with D unclear. CDR3 size: 15 residues. The ends were cut back, 6 bases at V and 0 bases at J, with 12 bases in the middle. CDR1 is LNHDA, CDR2 SQIVND, per germline (reference sequence). CDR3 loop: CASRAPGVSGNTIYF. The CDR3 nucleotides read TGTGCCAGTAGAGCCCCCGGAGTCTCTGGAAACACCATATATTTT.

In regard to this clone: The sample contains more than one DNA sequence encoding this CDR3. V is TRBV7-3 and J is TRBJ1-1, with D uncertain. The CDR3 spans 13 residues. Deletions cut 0 bases from V and 0 bases from J, with 2 bases between. Germline V gene data show CDR1 as SGHTA and CDR2 as FQGTGA. The chain's CDR3 is CASSLTMNTEAFF. DNA for the CDR3: TGTGCCAGCAGCTTAACGATGAACACTGAAGCTTTCTTT.

There are a few counts of this clone. This chain connects TRBV5-1 to TRBJ2-2, with TRBD1 identical over 7 bases. The V gene end was trimmed by 3 bases and the J gene end by 1 base; junction bases not matched to a gene: 3. Germline loops: CDR1 SGHRS, CDR2 YFSETQ. CDR3 length: 15 residues. The CDR3 DNA sequence: TGCGCCAGCAGCTCGACAGGGTTGAACACCGGGGAGCTGTTTTTT. Its translation is CASSSTGLNTGELFF.

The CDR3: CASSLGDGDDYGYTF. The CDR3 DNA is TGCGCCAGCAGCTTGGGGGACGGGGACGACTATGGCTACACCTTC. The V and J genes are TRBV5-1 and TRBJ1-2, with D perhaps TRBD1 (5 bases). Germline CDR1 is SGHRS and CDR2 is YFSETQ. V lost 0 bases and J 3 bases, leaving 12 bases between the germline ends. The CDR3 sequence is 15 residues long.

This chain's CDR3 is CASTSDRVVYGYTF. The CDR3 DNA reads as TGTGCCAGCACCTCAGACAGGGTGGTCTATGGCTACACCTTC. The chain has TRBV28 and TRBJ1-2, with 7 bases identical to TRBD1. The CDR3 extends over 14 amino acids. CDR1 and CDR2 from the germline V gene are MDHEN and SYDVKM. V trimming: 7 bases; J trimming: 4 bases; junction bases outside the gene matches: 9.

This clone was seen more than once but under ten times. The chain couples TRBV29-1 to TRBJ2-7; 7 bases are a match to TRBD1. Germline V gives CDR1 SQVTM, CDR2 ANQGSEA. The trim removed 4 bases at V and 1 base at J, leaving 7 bases unmatched. The CDR3 sequence is 14 residues long. CDR3 sequence (DNA): TGCAGCGTTGTTCTGACAGGGTCATCCTACGAGCAGTACTTC. It is translated as CSVVLTGSSYEQYF.

The chain employs TRBV13 and TRBJ2-1; 8 positions match TRBD2. The CDR3 has 18 residues. V lost 7 bases to trimming and J lost 4 bases; unmatched junction nucleotides: 18. Per the germline V gene, CDR1 is PRHDT and CDR2 is FYEKMQ (reference sequence). The CDR3 reads CASKRAMSAGGQYNEQFF. The CDR3 DNA follows: TGTGCCAGCAAGAGAGCTATGAGTGCGGGAGGCCAATACAATGAGCAGTTCTTC.

The chain carries TRBV5-8 and TRBJ2-5; D is unclear. V dropped 0 bases and J dropped 5 bases, with 20 bases sitting between them. CDR1 and CDR2 (germline): SGHTS, YDEGEE. The CDR3 is 17 amino acids. DNA of the CDR3: TGTGCCAGCAGCTTGGGGGGAATTATCGTCACCCCGGAGACCCAGTACTTC. Translating gives CASSLGGIIVTPETQYF. Using reference TRBV5-8 and TRBJ2-5 for the parts outside the CDR3, the full variable domain is EAGVTQSPTHLIKTRGQQATLRCSPISGHTSVYWYQQALGLGLQFLLWYDEGEERNRGNFPPRFSGRQFPNYSSELNVNALELEDSALYLCASSLGGIIVTPETQYFGPGTRLLVL.

The chain couples TRBV6-1 to TRBJ1-4, with TRBD1 matching over 7 bases. V lost 6 bases, J lost 10 bases, and 11 bases stayed unmatched. Germline V gene data show CDR1 as MNHNS and CDR2 as SASEGT. The CDR3 consists of 14 residues. CDR3 protein: CASSSDREGRKLFF. CDR3 nucleotides: TGTGCCAGCAGCTCAGACAGGGAGGGACGAAAACTGTTTTTT.

A word on this clone: The same CDR3 arises from other DNA sequences in this sample as well. The chain has TRBV19 and TRBJ2-2, with TRBD1 identical over 7 bases. The germline V gene has CDR1 LNHDA and CDR2 SQIVND (reference sequence). The V and J ends lost 3 bases and 0 bases, in that order; junction bases with no gene match: 1. The CDR3 length is 15 residues. CDR3 residues: CASSIGTANTGELFF. The CDR3 nucleotides read TGTGCCAGTAGTATCGGGACAGCGAACACCGGGGAGCTGTTTTTT.

This clone was seen only once. A far more abundant clone sits one base away, making this likely a read error. V and J are TRBV7-9 and TRBJ2-5; D gene ambiguous. The germline CDR1 and CDR2 sequences are SEHNR and FQNEAQ (reference sequence). The CDR3 is 11 amino acids. V was cut by 2 bases and J by 5 bases, with 3 bases left in between. DNA for the CDR3: TGTGCCAGCAGCTTATCGGAGACCCAGTACTTC. It is translated as CASSLSETQYF.

The chain is built from TRBV10-3 and TRBJ1-1; 9 nucleotides match TRBD1. V shed 3 bases and J 5 bases; nucleotides not matched to a gene: 10. The germline gives CDR1 ENHRY, CDR2 SYGVKD. CDR3 length: 16 residues. CDR3: CAISDPTGGRGTEAFF. Written as DNA, the CDR3 is TGTGCCATCAGTGACCCGACAGGGGGGCGGGGGACTGAAGCTTTCTTT.

The V call is TRBV19, the J call TRBJ2-7, with 10 bases fitting TRBD1. CDR1 and CDR2 (germline): LNHDA, SQIVND (reference sequence). The CDR3 contains 15 residues. Trimming cost V 3 bases and J 3 bases; bases outside gene matches: 5. CDR3 nucleotides: TGTGCCAGTAGTATGTTGGGACAGGGGTTCTACGAGCAGTACTTC. It specifies CASSMLGQGFYEQYF.

This clone came up once. The gene calls are TRBV5-6 and TRBJ2-1; TRBD2 matches 9 bases. V shed 2 bases, J shed 5 bases, and the junction held 8 bases outside the gene matches. The CDR3 loop spans 16 amino acids. Germline V lookup: CDR1 SGHDT, CDR2 YYEEEE. CDR3 residues: CASSFFSGRSNNEQFF. In DNA, the CDR3 is TGTGCCAGCAGCTTCTTCAGCGGGAGGTCTAACAATGAGCAGTTCTTC. The variable domain in full, with the rest retrieved from reference TRBV5-6 and TRBJ2-1, is DAGVTQSPTHLIKTRGQQVTLRCSPKSGHDTVSWYQQALGQGPQFIFQYYEEEERQRGNFPDRFSGHQFPNYSSELNVNALLLGDSALYLCASSFFSGRSNNEQFFGPGTRLTVL.

The genes are TRBV28 and TRBJ2-5; D is possibly TRBD2 (5 bases). This CDR3 is built from 12 residues. The germline CDR1 and CDR2 sequences are MDHEN and SYDVKM. The ends were cut back, 3 bases at V and 7 bases at J, with 9 bases in the middle. CDR3 amino acids: CASSLAEGTQYF. CDR3 in DNA: TGTGCCAGCAGTTTGGCCGAGGGGACCCAGTACTTC.

This chain links TRBV18 with TRBJ1-1; D not certain. V was shortened by 6 bases and J by 1 base, with 12 bases between the two germline ends. Looked up from germline, CDR1 is KGHSH and CDR2 is LQKENI. This CDR3 spans 14 amino acids. CDR3 amino acids: CASSLSERNTEAFF. CDR3 DNA: TGTGCCAGCTCGCTTTCAGAGAGGAACACTGAAGCTTTCTTT.

The chain carries TRBV9 and TRBJ1-1; 8 bases agree with TRBD1. Germline assignment: CDR1 SGDLS and CDR2 YYNGEE. The CDR3 consists of 16 residues. J lost 1 base, V lost 4 bases, and 9 bases had no gene match. CDR3 coding DNA: TGTGCCAGCAGCTCGCGGAGACAGGGGAGGAACACTGAAGCTTTCTTT. This gives the protein CASSSRRQGRNTEAFF. Drawing the rest from reference TRBV9 and TRBJ1-1, the complete variable domain is DSGVTQTPKHLITATGQRVTLRCSPRSGDLSVYWYQQSLDQGLQFLIQYYNGEERAKGNILERFSAQQFPDLHSELNLSSLELGDSALYFCASSSRRQGRNTEAFFGQGTRLTVV.